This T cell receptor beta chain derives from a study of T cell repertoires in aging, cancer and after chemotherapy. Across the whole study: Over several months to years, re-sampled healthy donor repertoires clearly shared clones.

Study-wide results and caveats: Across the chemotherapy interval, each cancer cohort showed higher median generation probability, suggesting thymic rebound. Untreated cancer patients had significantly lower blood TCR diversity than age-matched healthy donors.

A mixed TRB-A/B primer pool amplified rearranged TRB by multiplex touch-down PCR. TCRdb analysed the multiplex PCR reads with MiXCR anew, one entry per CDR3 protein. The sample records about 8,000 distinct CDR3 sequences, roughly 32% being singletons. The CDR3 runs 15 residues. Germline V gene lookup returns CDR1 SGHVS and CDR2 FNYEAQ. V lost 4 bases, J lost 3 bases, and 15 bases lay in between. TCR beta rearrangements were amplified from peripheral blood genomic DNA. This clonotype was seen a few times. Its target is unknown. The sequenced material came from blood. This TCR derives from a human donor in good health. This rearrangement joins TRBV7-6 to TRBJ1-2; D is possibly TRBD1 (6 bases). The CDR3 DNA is TGTGCCAGCAGCTCGAGGCCCGGGGGCGACTATGGCTACACCTTC. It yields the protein CASSSRPGGDYGYTF.